The clone carrying this TCR beta chain was detected only a few times. Trimming stripped 7 bases from V and 6 bases from J, with 15 bases between. The germline CDR1 and CDR2 sequences are LNHDA and SQIVND (reference sequence). The CDR3 contains 13 residues. The sample comes from a study of blood T cell repertoires in COVID-19. Sequencing was performed with immunoSEQ multiplex PCR; in TCRdb, only in-frame clones are kept and a portion is missing. The sample shows tens of thousands of clones, roughly 80% of them seen only once. This chain uses TRBV19 with TRBJ1-2; a possible D gene is TRBD1 (6 bases). The sequenced sample was peripheral blood. The sequence was collected from a man between 65 and 85 years old with acute or convalescent COVID-19. The CDR3 is CASTKNRVDGYTF. Here the CDR3 DNA reads TGTGCCAGTACAAAGAACAGGGTGGATGGCTACACCTTC.